The subject of this entry is one T cell receptor beta chain. What it recognizes is unknown. These data are taken from a study of vaccination effects on CD4 cells after COVID-19. Generated by immunoSEQ multiplex PCR, the TCRdb table keeps only in-frame clones and is missing some. The table shows roughly 67,000 clones, with under 80% occurring only once. Germline trimming cut 1 base from V and 8 bases from J; bases unmatched to any gene: 3. The CDR3 spans 13 residues. CDR1 SGHRS and CDR2 YFSETQ come from the germline V gene. Antigen-specific CD4+ T cells were first expanded with viral peptide pools by the ViraFEST assay and only then sequenced. Isolation of CD4+ T cells took place after 10 to 11 days of culture. Recipients of the vaccine had no prior SARS-CoV-2 infection and negative nucleocapsid antibodies. Cultures got half-medium changes with IL-2 on days 3 and 7. Regarding the study as a whole: Healthy vaccinees' vaccine-induced clones included only 1 of 255 cross-reacting with common cold coronaviruses. Infection- and vaccine-induced clones contracted markedly late after vaccination.

This TCR was sampled from a human donor who received a COVID-19 vaccine. The chain recombines TRBV5-1 with TRBJ1-2; 9 nucleotides align to TRBD1. This specimen was CD4+ T cells from PBMCs cultured with SARS-CoV-2 spike peptides, taken before COVID-19 vaccination. CDR3 sequence (DNA): TGCGCCAGCAGCTTGACAGGGGGCTGGGGCTACACCTTC. This sequence encodes CASSLTGGWGYTF.